This is a list of T cell receptor beta chains from one sample in a study of identical twins. TCRdb redid the calling of the 5' RACE reads with MiXCR, one entry per CDR3 protein. There are 400,000 to 550,000 distinct CDR3 sequences in the sample; more than 13% occur only once, and around 0.98% lies in the top ten. The sample also formed part of further work on yellow fever vaccine responses in identical twins.

The sequencing sample was made of CD4+ T cells sorted from blood. All receptors derive from a woman aged 18-30 years in good health. CDR3s include the opening cysteine and the closing phenylalanine or tryptophan. The D gene is left open where the match is weak. Some rows mark clone size as missing; the rest say once, few, many or name a class of expanded clone.

CDR3 protein: CASRRTGERQETQYF
CDR3 DNA: TGCGCCAGCCGACGGACAGGGGAGAGGCAAGAGACCCAGTACTTC
D gene: TRBD1
clone size: many
CDR3 length: 15
V gene: TRBV5-1
J gene: TRBJ2-5

CDR3 protein: CASSEGGVYQPQHF
CDR3 DNA: TGTGCCAGCAGTGAAGGCGGCGTCTACCAGCCCCAGCATTTT
D gene: .
clone size: few
CDR3 length: 14
V gene: TRBV2
J gene: TRBJ1-5

CDR3 protein: CASSPVGAGNEQFF
CDR3 DNA: TGTGCCAGCAGCCCTGTGGGTGCGGGGAATGAGCAGTTCTTC
D gene: .
clone size: few
CDR3 length: 14
V gene: TRBV14
J gene: TRBJ2-1

CDR3 protein: CASSLAENGQYEQYF
CDR3 DNA: TGCGCCAGCAGCTTGGCCGAGAACGGACAATACGAGCAGTACTTC
D gene: .
clone size: .
CDR3 length: 15
V gene: TRBV5-1
J gene: TRBJ2-7

CDR3 protein: CATSDRTGGEIDTQYF
CDR3 DNA: TGTGCCACCAGTGATCGGACAGGGGGCGAAATAGATACGCAGTATTTT
D gene: TRBD1
clone size: many
CDR3 length: 16
V gene: TRBV24-1
J gene: TRBJ2-3

CDR3 protein: CASSLELAGNYEQYF
CDR3 DNA: TGTGCCAGCAGCTTAGAACTAGCGGGGAACTACGAGCAGTACTTC
D gene: TRBD2
clone size: many
CDR3 length: 15
V gene: TRBV7-2
J gene: TRBJ2-7

CDR3 protein: CSVVMGMSSYEQYF
CDR3 DNA: TGCAGCGTTGTAATGGGGATGAGTTCCTACGAGCAGTACTTC
D gene: .
clone size: few
CDR3 length: 14
V gene: TRBV29-1
J gene: TRBJ2-7

CDR3 protein: CASSLNRDRGSYTF
CDR3 DNA: TGCGCCAGCAGCTTGAACCGGGACAGGGGAAGCTACACCTTC
D gene: TRBD1
clone size: few
CDR3 length: 14
V gene: TRBV5-1
J gene: TRBJ1-2

CDR3 protein: CASSDRDRNYGYTF
CDR3 DNA: TGTGCCAGCAGCGACCGGGACAGGAACTATGGCTACACCTTC
D gene: TRBD1
clone size: few
CDR3 length: 14
V gene: TRBV7-9
J gene: TRBJ1-2

CDR3 protein: CSAPQLDTQYF
CDR3 DNA: TGCAGTGCTCCTCAGCTGGATACGCAGTATTTT
D gene: .
clone size: .
CDR3 length: 11
V gene: TRBV20-1
J gene: TRBJ2-3

CDR3 protein: CASTGAGGSEKLFF
CDR3 DNA: TGTGCCAGCACAGGAGCGGGGGGTTCGGAAAAACTGTTTTTT
D gene: .
clone size: .
CDR3 length: 14
V gene: TRBV6-1
J gene: TRBJ1-4

CDR3 protein: CSAREVQGVAKNIQYF
CDR3 DNA: TGCAGTGCTAGAGAGGTGCAGGGGGTAGCCAAAAACATTCAGTACTTC
D gene: TRBD1
clone size: .
CDR3 length: 16
V gene: TRBV20-1
J gene: TRBJ2-4

CDR3 protein: CASSLGGVVTQETQYF
CDR3 DNA: TGTGCCAGCAGTCTTGGGGGGGTAGTGACTCAAGAGACCCAGTACTTC
D gene: TRBD2
clone size: few
CDR3 length: 16
V gene: TRBV12-3/TRBV12-4
J gene: TRBJ2-5

CDR3 protein: CSARARDRGPNEQFF
CDR3 DNA: TGCAGTGCTAGGGCCCGGGACAGGGGGCCTAATGAGCAGTTCTTC
D gene: TRBD1
clone size: .
CDR3 length: 15
V gene: TRBV20-1
J gene: TRBJ2-1

CDR3 protein: CSAREGLAGGREQYF
CDR3 DNA: TGCAGTGCTAGAGAGGGACTAGCGGGGGGGCGCGAGCAGTACTTC
D gene: TRBD2
clone size: few
CDR3 length: 15
V gene: TRBV20-1
J gene: TRBJ2-7

CDR3 protein: CASSYTSGHTGELFF
CDR3 DNA: TGTGCCAGCAGTTACACTAGCGGCCACACCGGGGAGCTGTTTTTT
D gene: TRBD2
clone size: .
CDR3 length: 15
V gene: TRBV12-3/TRBV12-4
J gene: TRBJ2-2

CDR3 protein: CASSIEDSRNEQFF
CDR3 DNA: TGTGCCAGCAGCATCGAGGACTCTAGGAATGAGCAGTTCTTC
D gene: .
clone size: .
CDR3 length: 14
V gene: TRBV7-6
J gene: TRBJ2-1

CDR3 protein: CASSQEGLTEAFF
CDR3 DNA: TGCGCCAGCAGCCAAGAGGGGCTCACTGAAGCTTTCTTT
D gene: .
clone size: .
CDR3 length: 13
V gene: TRBV4-3
J gene: TRBJ1-1

CDR3 protein: CASSQVASGVGNEQFF
CDR3 DNA: TGTGCCAGCAGCCAAGTGGCTAGCGGTGTTGGCAATGAGCAGTTCTTC
D gene: TRBD2
clone size: few
CDR3 length: 16
V gene: TRBV3-1
J gene: TRBJ2-1

CDR3 protein: CASSEELATDTQYF
CDR3 DNA: TGTGCCAGCAGTGAAGAACTAGCCACAGATACGCAGTATTTT
D gene: .
clone size: .
CDR3 length: 14
V gene: TRBV6-4
J gene: TRBJ2-3

CDR3 protein: CSAGWKGETQYF
CDR3 DNA: TGCAGTGCTGGGTGGAAAGGAGAGACCCAGTACTTC
D gene: .
clone size: many
CDR3 length: 12
V gene: TRBV20-1
J gene: TRBJ2-5

CDR3 protein: CSASTARGGYNEQFF
CDR3 DNA: TGCAGCGCCTCAACCGCCCGGGGTGGGTACAATGAGCAGTTCTTC
D gene: .
clone size: few
CDR3 length: 15
V gene: TRBV29-1
J gene: TRBJ2-1

CDR3 protein: CASSQSRGSHEQFF
CDR3 DNA: TGCGCCAGCAGCCAAAGCCGCGGGAGCCATGAGCAGTTCTTC
D gene: TRBD2
clone size: .
CDR3 length: 14
V gene: TRBV4-3
J gene: TRBJ2-1

CDR3 protein: CASSRWGTSGTGETQYF
CDR3 DNA: TGTGCCAGCAGCCGCTGGGGGACTAGCGGGACGGGTGAGACCCAGTACTTC
D gene: TRBD2
clone size: many
CDR3 length: 17
V gene: TRBV3-1
J gene: TRBJ2-5

CDR3 protein: CSVGLGLDEKLFF
CDR3 DNA: TGCAGCGTTGGGTTGGGGTTGGATGAAAAACTGTTTTTT
D gene: .
clone size: .
CDR3 length: 13
V gene: TRBV29-1
J gene: TRBJ1-4

CDR3 protein: CSSTSRDTQYF
CDR3 DNA: TGCAGCTCTACTAGCAGAGATACGCAGTATTTT
D gene: .
clone size: many
CDR3 length: 11
V gene: TRBV29-1
J gene: TRBJ2-3

CDR3 protein: CASALAGANVLTF
CDR3 DNA: TGTGCCAGTGCTCTAGCTGGGGCCAACGTCCTGACTTTC
D gene: .
clone size: few
CDR3 length: 13
V gene: TRBV6-2/TRBV6-3
J gene: TRBJ2-6

CDR3 protein: CASSTFSGSPEQFF
CDR3 DNA: TGTGCCAGCAGTACCTTTTCGGGTTCTCCTGAGCAGTTCTTC
D gene: .
clone size: .
CDR3 length: 14
V gene: TRBV28
J gene: TRBJ2-1

CDR3 protein: CAQPVALYEQYF
CDR3 DNA: TGTGCCCAACCGGTAGCGCTGTACGAGCAGTACTTC
D gene: .
clone size: .
CDR3 length: 12
V gene: TRBV9
J gene: TRBJ2-7

CDR3 protein: CSAAQQSTDTQYF
CDR3 DNA: TGCAGTGCTGCCCAACAAAGCACAGATACGCAGTATTTT
D gene: .
clone size: .
CDR3 length: 13
V gene: TRBV20-1
J gene: TRBJ2-3

CDR3 protein: CASSLGLAGGRGNEQFF
CDR3 DNA: TGTGCCAGCAGCCTCGGACTAGCGGGAGGGCGGGGCAATGAGCAGTTCTTC
D gene: TRBD2
clone size: few
CDR3 length: 17
V gene: TRBV5-8
J gene: TRBJ2-1

CDR3 protein: CASSSLTGGMGETQYF
CDR3 DNA: TGTGCCAGCAGTTCCCTGACTGGCGGGATGGGGGAGACCCAGTACTTC
D gene: .
clone size: few
CDR3 length: 16
V gene: TRBV6-5
J gene: TRBJ2-5

CDR3 protein: CSVGGDSNQPQHF
CDR3 DNA: TGCAGCGTTGGGGGAGATAGCAATCAGCCCCAGCATTTT
D gene: .
clone size: many
CDR3 length: 13
V gene: TRBV29-1
J gene: TRBJ1-5

CDR3 protein: CASSLVGGRNQPQHF
CDR3 DNA: TGTGCCAGCAGCTTGGTGGGGGGTAGAAATCAGCCCCAGCATTTT
D gene: .
clone size: few
CDR3 length: 15
V gene: TRBV5-5
J gene: TRBJ1-5

CDR3 protein: CASSPPSDRAFYGYTF
CDR3 DNA: TGTGCCAGCAGCCCCCCTTCTGACAGGGCCTTCTATGGCTACACCTTC
D gene: TRBD1
clone size: once
CDR3 length: 16
V gene: TRBV2
J gene: TRBJ1-2

CDR3 protein: CASSYRDGDRVINTQYF
CDR3 DNA: TGTGCCAGCAGCTACCGGGACGGGGACAGGGTAATTAATACGCAGTATTTT
D gene: TRBD1
clone size: .
CDR3 length: 17
V gene: TRBV11-2
J gene: TRBJ2-3

CDR3 protein: CASSSGGGPPKNIQYF
CDR3 DNA: TGCGCCAGCAGCTCCGGCGGGGGGCCCCCCAAAAACATTCAGTACTTC
D gene: TRBD2
clone size: few
CDR3 length: 16
V gene: TRBV5-1
J gene: TRBJ2-4

CDR3 protein: CASSLLVAGFFTDTQYF
CDR3 DNA: TGTGCCAGCAGCTTATTGGTAGCGGGCTTTTTCACAGATACGCAGTATTTT
D gene: TRBD2
clone size: once
CDR3 length: 17
V gene: TRBV7-2
J gene: TRBJ2-3

CDR3 protein: CASNPLALSYNEQFF
CDR3 DNA: TGTGCCAGCAACCCCCTCGCGCTCTCCTACAATGAGCAGTTCTTC
D gene: .
clone size: .
CDR3 length: 15
V gene: TRBV7-6
J gene: TRBJ2-1

CDR3 protein: CASSQDRGVSKTQYF
CDR3 DNA: TGCGCCAGCAGCCAAGATCGCGGGGTCAGCAAGACCCAGTACTTC
D gene: .
clone size: many
CDR3 length: 15
V gene: TRBV4-1
J gene: TRBJ2-5

CDR3 protein: CSARDIVRGSYEQYF
CDR3 DNA: TGCAGTGCTAGAGATATAGTCCGCGGCTCCTACGAGCAGTACTTC
D gene: .
clone size: many
CDR3 length: 15
V gene: TRBV20-1
J gene: TRBJ2-7

CDR3 protein: CASSRRTPGRAISDTQYF
CDR3 DNA: TGTGCCAGCAGTCGAAGGACCCCGGGACGAGCTATCTCAGATACGCAGTATTTT
D gene: .
clone size: few
CDR3 length: 18
V gene: TRBV6-2/TRBV6-3
J gene: TRBJ2-3

CDR3 protein: CASSRTSPSTDTQYF
CDR3 DNA: TGTGCCAGCAGCCGGACTAGCCCGAGCACAGATACGCAGTATTTT
D gene: TRBD2
clone size: few
CDR3 length: 15
V gene: TRBV7-9
J gene: TRBJ2-3

CDR3 protein: CASSLRTSGRAQYF
CDR3 DNA: TGTGCCAGCAGCTTAAGGACTAGCGGGAGGGCCCAGTACTTC
D gene: TRBD2
clone size: many
CDR3 length: 14
V gene: TRBV28
J gene: TRBJ2-5

CDR3 protein: CASSSSRGTEAFF
CDR3 DNA: TGTGCCAGCAGCTCATCGAGGGGAACTGAAGCTTTCTTT
D gene: .
clone size: few
CDR3 length: 13
V gene: TRBV11-3
J gene: TRBJ1-1